Shown below are 28 T cell receptor beta chains from a single sample sequenced in a study of T cell responses to AZD1222 COVID-19 vaccine. Profiled with immunoSEQ multiplex PCR; TCRdb holds only in-frame clones, not every one. In the table there are about 94,000 clones, around 87% of which are singletons. The material sequenced was peripheral blood, taken 28 days after the second AZD1222 dose. The receptors derive from an adult who received the AZD1222 COVID-19 vaccine.

This chain links TRBV2 with TRBJ2-2; 7 bases line up with TRBD1. The CDR3 loop spans 15 amino acids. Germline V lookup: CDR1 SNHLY, CDR2 FYNNEI. The V and J ends lost 3 bases and 0 bases, in that order; junction bases with no gene match: 1. The CDR3 reads CASSDRGTNTGELFF. In DNA form, the CDR3 reads TGTGCCAGCAGTGACAGGGGGACGAACACCGGGGAGCTGTTTTTT.

V usage is TRBV20-1 and J usage is TRBJ1-1; D remains unclear. CDR1 DFQATT and CDR2 SNEGSKA come from the germline V gene (reference sequence). The CDR3 is 15 residues long. V dropped 3 bases and J dropped 6 bases, with 20 bases sitting between them. The CDR3 spells CSASTLRVLSSEAFF. As DNA, the CDR3 is TGCAGTGCTAGTACCTTGAGGGTTTTGTCGTCTGAAGCTTTCTTT.

The chain carries TRBV5-1 and TRBJ1-1; tentative D call: TRBD1 (6 bases). This CDR3 has 14 amino acids. Germline assignment: CDR1 SGHRS and CDR2 YFSETQ. The V end lost 4 bases, the J end lost 3 bases, and 13 bases lay between the germline ends. The DNA for the CDR3 is TGCGCCAGCAGCGCGACAGGTGTGGACACTGAAGCTTTCTTT. It codes for CASSATGVDTEAFF.

This chain joins TRBV11-2 and TRBJ2-1, with a weak D call TRBD2 (6 bases). The V end lost 5 bases, the J end lost 7 bases, and 21 bases lay between the germline ends. Germline V gene sequence: CDR1 SGHAT, CDR2 FQNNGV. The CDR3 runs to 16 residues. CDR3 loop: CASSLGLSGVRNEQFF. CDR3 coding DNA: TGTGCCAGCAGCCTTGGGCTGTCGGGAGTCAGGAATGAGCAGTTCTTC.

This chain joins TRBV18 and TRBJ2-2; 12 bases fit TRBD1. This CDR3 comprises 16 residues. The germline V gene has CDR1 KGHSH and CDR2 LQKENI. V shed 3 bases and J 4 bases; nucleotides not matched to a gene: 3. CDR3 nucleotide sequence: TGTGCCAGCTCACCGGGGACAGGGGGCACCACCGGGGAGCTGTTTTTT. This gives the protein CASSPGTGGTTGELFF.

The count of this clone is one. This chain connects TRBV5-1 to TRBJ2-7; no clear D. Germline V lookup: CDR1 SGHRS, CDR2 YFSETQ. The CDR3 covers 13 residues. With 4 bases removed from V and 3 bases from J, the gap between germline ends came to 11 bases. CDR3 loop: CASSLPDGYEQYF. CDR3 nucleotides: TGCGCCAGCAGCCTGCCGGACGGCTACGAGCAGTACTTC.

This clone has a handful of counts. This rearrangement joins TRBV27 to TRBJ2-2; D might be TRBD1 (6 bases). The CDR3 loop spans 14 amino acids. Trimming removed 6 bases at V and 1 base at J, with 9 bases between. In germline, CDR1 is MNHEY, CDR2 SMNVEV (reference sequence). The CDR3 region is CASRLTGNTGELFF. The CDR3 DNA is TGTGCCAGCAGATTGACAGGGAACACCGGGGAGCTGTTTTTT.

The chain uses TRBV21-1 and TRBJ1-5; TRBD1 was called by the table and not checked on the DNA. TRBV21-1 is recorded as a pseudogene. The CDR3 extends over 15 amino acids. The CDR3 sequence is CASRWRQGSNQPQHF. The CDR3 DNA follows: TGTGCCAGCAGATGGCGACAGGGAAGCAATCAGCCCCAGCATTTT.

Comment on this clone: Germline is not matched at one junction end, which may reflect a read error. The J gene is TRBJ1-6, the V gene TRBV20-1, with TRBD1 matching 10 bases. This CDR3 is 19 amino acids long. Germline-derived CDR1 and CDR2 are DFQATT and SNEGSKA (reference sequence). In DNA, the CDR3 is TGCTGTGCTAGTTTACTGAGGACAGGGGGGGAGGTTGGGTCCGGAACCCTCCACTTT. This encodes CCASLLRTGGEVGSGTLHF.

The genes are TRBV2 and TRBJ2-3, with D unclear. Germline values: CDR1 SNHLY, CDR2 FYNNEI. CDR3 length: 17 amino acids. The V end was cut by 3 bases, the J end by 4 bases, with 20 bases between. Here the CDR3 DNA reads TGTGCCAGCAGTGACCTTCGACCCGTGCCCCCCCCAGATACGCAGTATTTT. It is translated as CASSDLRPVPPPDTQYF.

The chain employs TRBV6-1 and TRBJ2-7, with TRBD1 matching over 8 bases. The CDR3 contains 15 residues. J gave up 3 bases and V 1 base, and 5 bases lay outside the gene matches. Per the germline V gene, CDR1 is MNHNS and CDR2 is SASEGT. Here the CDR3 reads CASSEGQGINYEQYF. Here the CDR3 DNA reads TGTGCCAGCAGTGAAGGACAGGGGATCAACTACGAGCAGTACTTC.

The chain uses TRBV3-1 (or the pseudogene TRBV3-2) and TRBJ1-1; D may be TRBD1 (5 bases). Trimming removed 4 bases from V and 4 bases from J, with 16 bases in between. Germline assignment: CDR1 LGHDT and CDR2 YNNKEL (reference sequence). The CDR3 runs to 15 residues. CDR3 nucleotide sequence: TGTGCCAGCAGCCTCTCCCCTGGGGGGGGCACTGAAGCTTTCTTT. Translated, it gives CASSLSPGGGTEAFF.

The chain recombines TRBV6-6 with TRBJ2-7; TRBD2 agrees at 10 bases. The CDR3 is made up of 15 amino acids. Germline loops: CDR1 MNHNY, CDR2 SVGAGI (reference sequence). Trimming took 6 bases from V and 5 from J; bases not matched to a gene: 10. The CDR3 bases are TGTGCCAGCAGCCCATTAGCGGGGGGCATTGACGAGCAGTACTTC. Its translation: CASSPLAGGIDEQYF.

The V and J genes are TRBV5-4 and TRBJ1-3; D unresolved. V was clipped by 2 bases and J by 5 bases, with 5 bases between them. The CDR3 runs 12 residues. Looked up from germline, CDR1 is SGHNT and CDR2 is YYREEE (reference sequence). CDR3 sequence reads: CASSFNRNTIYF. CDR3 bases: TGTGCCAGCAGCTTCAATCGAAACACCATATATTTT.

The V call is TRBV6-5, the J call TRBJ1-2, with D possibly matching TRBD1 (5 bases). The CDR3 has 13 amino acids. Between the trimmed V and J ends, which lost 0 bases and 5 bases, there was a span of 7 bases. Looked up from germline, CDR1 is MNHEY and CDR2 is SVGAGI. CDR3 loop: CASSYSKGYGYTF. CDR3 sequence (DNA): TGTGCCAGCAGTTACTCGAAGGGGTATGGCTACACCTTC.

The chain links TRBV5-1 to TRBJ1-6, with D possibly TRBD1 on 5 matching bases. V was pared by 4 bases and J by 8 bases, with 10 bases between. This CDR3 has 13 residues. CDR1 is SGHRS and CDR2 is YFSETQ in the germline V gene. In DNA form, the CDR3 reads TGCGCCAGCAGCGTCAGGGAGGATTCACCCCTCCACTTT. This gives the protein CASSVREDSPLHF. Together with reference TRBV5-1 and TRBJ1-6, the CDR3 gives the full variable domain: KAGVTQTPRYLIKTRGQQVTLSCSPISGHRSVSWYQQTPGQGLQFLFEYFSETQRNKGNFPGRFSGRQFSNSRSEMNVSTLELGDSALYLCASSVREDSPLHFGNGTRLTVT.

V usage is TRBV7-2 and J usage is TRBJ1-2; D uncertain. Germline CDR1 is SGHTA and CDR2 is FQGNSA. This CDR3 spans 14 amino acids. V lost 1 base and J 2 bases, leaving 8 bases between the germline ends. In DNA form, the CDR3 reads TGTGCCAGCAGCTTAGATATTGGGAACTATGGCTACACCTTC. It specifies CASSLDIGNYGYTF.

V and J are TRBV29-1 and TRBJ1-1; no firm D call. V lost 4 bases to trimming and J lost 0 bases, with 9 bases between them. The CDR3 has 13 amino acids. Per germline, CDR1 SQVTM and CDR2 ANQGSEA. The CDR3 loop is CSVATGLNTEAFF. CDR3 nucleotides: TGCAGCGTTGCTACCGGATTGAACACTGAAGCTTTCTTT.

The chain uses TRBV3-1 (or the pseudogene TRBV3-2) and TRBJ2-3; D not resolved. Trimming left V 0 bases short and J 0 bases short, with 13 bases between. CDR3 size: 17 residues. Germline CDR1 and CDR2: LGHDT and YNNKEL (reference sequence). This CDR3 reads CASSQDRRTPSTDTQYF. In DNA, the CDR3 is TGTGCCAGCAGCCAAGATCGTCGGACCCCAAGCACAGATACGCAGTATTTT.

A few counts support this clone. The gene calls are TRBV5-4 and TRBJ2-3; 8 bases are shared with TRBD2. Per the germline V gene, CDR1 is SGHNT and CDR2 is YYREEE (reference sequence). Trimming took 1 base from V and 5 from J; bases not matched to a gene: 6. This CDR3 has 15 residues. In DNA form, the CDR3 reads TGTGCCAGCAGCTTGCCGGGGGGGCTCAAAGATACGCAGTATTTT. Its translation: CASSLPGGLKDTQYF.

The chain recombines TRBV18 with TRBJ2-2, with 11 bases lining up with TRBD2. This CDR3 contains 17 residues. Germline V gene data show CDR1 as KGHSH and CDR2 as LQKENI. V lost 1 base and J lost 0; bases outside the gene matches: 1. The CDR3 nucleotides are TGTGCCAGCTCACCACGGGGACTAGCGGCGAACACCGGGGAGCTGTTTTTT. This encodes CASSPRGLAANTGELFF.

The V gene is TRBV30, the J gene TRBJ1-5; D gene unclear. The CDR3 is made up of 12 amino acids. CDR1 GTSNPN and CDR2 SVGIG come from the germline V gene (reference sequence). The V end lost 0 bases, the J end lost 11 bases, and 11 bases lay between the germline ends. The CDR3 is CAWSVTSGTQHF. Here the CDR3 DNA reads TGTGCCTGGAGTGTAACCTCGGGGACCCAGCATTTT.

V and J are TRBV4-1 and TRBJ1-2; D is ambiguous. The V end was cut by 1 base, the J end by 0 bases, with 9 bases between. Germline loops: CDR1 MGHRA, CDR2 YSYEKL. The CDR3 extends over 15 amino acids. The DNA for the CDR3 is TGCGCCAGCAGCCAAGCCCCCGTAGCTAACTATGGCTACACCTTC. As protein: CASSQAPVANYGYTF.

The chain recombines TRBV5-4 with TRBJ2-1, with 10 bases aligning to TRBD1. The CDR3 is made up of 15 amino acids. Losses at the gene ends were 4 bases for V and 5 bases for J; bases not matched to a gene: 6. The germline V gene encodes CDR1 SGHNT and CDR2 YYREEE (reference sequence). CDR3 DNA sequence: TGTGCCAGCAGCCAGGACAGGGGGTGGCACAATGAGCAGTTCTTC. It translates to CASSQDRGWHNEQFF.

The CDR3, as DNA: TGTGCCAGTAGTATTCTAATCGGACAGGCCAACACTGAAGCTTTCTTT. It is translated as CASSILIGQANTEAFF. The rearrangement joins TRBV19 to TRBJ1-1, with 7 bases fitting TRBD1. Per the germline V gene, CDR1 is LNHDA and CDR2 is SQIVND (reference sequence). With 3 bases clipped from V and 2 bases from J, the junction kept 9 bases outside the gene matches. There are 16 residues in the CDR3.

The chain carries TRBV6-5 and TRBJ1-1, with D perhaps matching TRBD1 (5 bases). From germline, CDR1 is MNHEY and CDR2 SVGAGI. This CDR3 region has 13 residues. Between the trimmed V and J ends, which lost 5 bases and 3 bases, there was a span of 10 bases. The CDR3 DNA reads as TGTGCCAGCAGTATACAGGAATACACTGAAGCTTTCTTT. This translates into CASSIQEYTEAFF.

The J gene is TRBJ2-1, the V gene TRBV7-2; no reliable D call. The CDR3 length is 17 residues. CDR1 SGHTA and CDR2 FQGNSA come from the germline V gene. The V end lost 2 bases, the J end lost 3 bases, and 17 bases lay between the germline ends. The CDR3 loop reads CASSLSVGPTSYNEQFF. The CDR3 bases are TGTGCCAGCAGCTTATCAGTCGGCCCAACGAGCTACAATGAGCAGTTCTTC.

This clone came up a few times. The chain carries TRBV13 and TRBJ2-1, with D maybe TRBD2 (6 bases). The CDR3 spans 14 residues. V lost 1 base, J lost 4 bases, and 8 bases lay in between. Per germline, CDR1 PRHDT and CDR2 FYEKMQ (reference sequence). In DNA form, the CDR3 reads TGTGCCAGCAGCTTAGCGGGAGCTTACAATGAGCAGTTCTTC. Translated: CASSLAGAYNEQFF.